One T cell receptor beta chain is described in this entry. The method was immunoSEQ multiplex PCR; TCRdb's version includes in-frame clones alone and lacks a portion of them. The table includes about 210,000 clones, 80% detected once. This record comes from a study of blood T cell repertoires in COVID-19. Trimming removed 0 bases from V and 1 base from J; junction bases left unmatched: 0. The CDR3 extends over 15 amino acids. Germline V gives CDR1 KGHSH, CDR2 LQKENI. V gene TRBV18 combines with J gene TRBJ1-5; 7 positions match TRBD1. The source of this sequence is an older woman with acute or convalescent COVID-19. Sample: peripheral blood. CDR3 nucleotide sequence: TGTGCCAGCTCACCACCGGGACAGAGCAATCAGCCCCAGCATTTT. Its translation: CASSPPGQSNQPQHF.